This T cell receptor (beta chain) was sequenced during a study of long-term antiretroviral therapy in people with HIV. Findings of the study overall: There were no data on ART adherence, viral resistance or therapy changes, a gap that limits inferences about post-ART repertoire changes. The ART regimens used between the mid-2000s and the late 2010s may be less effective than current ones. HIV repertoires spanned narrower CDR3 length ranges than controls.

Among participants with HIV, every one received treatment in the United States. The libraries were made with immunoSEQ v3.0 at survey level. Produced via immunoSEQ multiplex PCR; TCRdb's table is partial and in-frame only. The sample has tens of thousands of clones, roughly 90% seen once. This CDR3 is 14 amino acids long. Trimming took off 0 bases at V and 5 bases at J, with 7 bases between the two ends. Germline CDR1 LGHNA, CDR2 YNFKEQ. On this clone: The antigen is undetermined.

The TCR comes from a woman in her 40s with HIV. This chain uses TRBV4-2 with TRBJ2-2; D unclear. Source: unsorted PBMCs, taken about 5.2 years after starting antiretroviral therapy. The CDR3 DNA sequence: TGTGCCAGCAGCCAAGATGGGCGAACCGGGGAGCTGTTTTTT. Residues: CASSQDGRTGELFF.